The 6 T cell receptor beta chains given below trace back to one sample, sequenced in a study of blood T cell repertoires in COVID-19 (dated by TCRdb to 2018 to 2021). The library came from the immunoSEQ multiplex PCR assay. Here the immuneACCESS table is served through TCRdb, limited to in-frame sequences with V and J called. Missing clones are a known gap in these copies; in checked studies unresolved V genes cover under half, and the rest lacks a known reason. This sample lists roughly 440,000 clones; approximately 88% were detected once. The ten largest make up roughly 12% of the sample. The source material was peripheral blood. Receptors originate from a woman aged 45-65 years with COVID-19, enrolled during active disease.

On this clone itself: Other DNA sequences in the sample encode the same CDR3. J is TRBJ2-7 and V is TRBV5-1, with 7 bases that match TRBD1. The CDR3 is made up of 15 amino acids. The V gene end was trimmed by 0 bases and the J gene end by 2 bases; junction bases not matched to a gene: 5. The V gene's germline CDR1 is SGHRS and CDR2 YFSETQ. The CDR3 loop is CASSLASGGTYEQYF. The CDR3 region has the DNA TGCGCCAGCAGCTTGGCGTCAGGGGGAACCTACGAGCAGTACTTC.

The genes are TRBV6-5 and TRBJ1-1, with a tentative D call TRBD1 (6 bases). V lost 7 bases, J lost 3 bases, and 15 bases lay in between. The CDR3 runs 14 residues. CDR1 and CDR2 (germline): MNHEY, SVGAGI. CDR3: CASIPGGAHTEAFF. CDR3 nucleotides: TGTGCCAGCATCCCGGGGGGGGCGCACACTGAAGCTTTCTTT.

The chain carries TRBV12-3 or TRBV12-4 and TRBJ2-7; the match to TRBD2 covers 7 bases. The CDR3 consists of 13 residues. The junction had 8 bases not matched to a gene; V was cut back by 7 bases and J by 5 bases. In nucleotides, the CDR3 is TGTGCCAGCACCAACCAGGGAGGGGACGAGCAGTACTTC. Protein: CASTNQGGDEQYF.

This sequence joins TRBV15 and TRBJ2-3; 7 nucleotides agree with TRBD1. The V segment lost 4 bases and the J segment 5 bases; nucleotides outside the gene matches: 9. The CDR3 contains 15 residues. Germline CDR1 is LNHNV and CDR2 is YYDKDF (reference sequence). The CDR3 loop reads CATSTSGGGRDTQYF. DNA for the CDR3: TGTGCCACCAGCACCTCAGGGGGTGGTAGAGATACGCAGTATTTT.

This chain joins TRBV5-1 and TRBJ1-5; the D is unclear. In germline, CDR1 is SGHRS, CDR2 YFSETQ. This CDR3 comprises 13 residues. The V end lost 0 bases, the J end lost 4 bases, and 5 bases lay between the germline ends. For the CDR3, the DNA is TGCGCCAGCAGCTTGGGTTATAATCAGCCCCAGCATTTT. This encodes CASSLGYNQPQHF. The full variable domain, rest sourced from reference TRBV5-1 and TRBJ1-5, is KAGVTQTPRYLIKTRGQQVTLSCSPISGHRSVSWYQQTPGQGLQFLFEYFSETQRNKGNFPGRFSGRQFSNSRSEMNVSTLELGDSALYLCASSLGYNQPQHFGDGTRLSIL.

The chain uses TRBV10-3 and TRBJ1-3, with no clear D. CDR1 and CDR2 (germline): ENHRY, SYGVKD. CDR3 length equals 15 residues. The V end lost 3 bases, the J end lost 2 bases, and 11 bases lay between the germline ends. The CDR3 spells CAISDLSDPGNTIYF. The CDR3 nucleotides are TGTGCCATCAGTGACTTGAGTGATCCTGGAAACACCATATATTTT.